The 15 T cell receptor beta chains below were found in one sample sequenced in a study of response to subunit inactivated influenza vaccine. TCRdb recomputed calls from the RT-PCR reads with MiXCR, one row per CDR3 protein. The repertoire holds around 520,000 distinct CDR3 sequences, with roughly 10% as singletons. The sequencing used PBMCs from blood, collected on the day of vaccination. The receptors stem from a man between 50 and 59 years old who received an inactivated influenza vaccine.

Only a few counts were recorded for this clonotype. This chain connects TRBV11-2 to TRBJ2-7; D may correspond to TRBD1 or TRBD2 (6 bases each). CDR3 size: 16 residues. The ends were cut back, 3 bases at V and 4 bases at J, with 19 bases in the middle. Germline CDR1 SGHAT, CDR2 FQNNGV. DNA for the CDR3: TGTGCCAGCAGCTTTGGGACCCGGGGGCCAGCATACGAGCAGTACTTC. This sequence encodes CASSFGTRGPAYEQYF.

This clonotype was detected a few times. This chain connects TRBV20-1 to TRBJ2-6; D may be TRBD2 (6 bases). The CDR3 runs 16 residues. Trimming took off 6 bases at V and 3 bases at J, with 18 bases between the two ends. From germline, CDR1 is DFQATT and CDR2 SNEGSKA (reference sequence). The CDR3 here is CSAPPEGLDGANVLTF. Written as DNA, the CDR3 is TGCAGTGCCCCACCGGAGGGCTTGGATGGGGCCAACGTCCTGACTTTC.

The chain carries TRBV12-3 or TRBV12-4 and TRBJ2-4; perhaps TRBD1 as D (5 bases). The length of the CDR3 is 14 residues. Trimming removed 8 bases from V and 0 bases from J, with 11 bases in between. CDR3 nucleotide sequence: TGTGCCAGCCGTAAGGGGTTAGCCAAAAACATTCAGTACTTC. Translation gives CASRKGLAKNIQYF.

The genes are TRBV11-2 and TRBJ2-2; TRBD2 is a possible D gene (6 bases). V shed 3 bases and J shed 0 bases, with 8 bases lying between them. This CDR3 is 15 amino acids long. Germline-derived CDR1 and CDR2 are SGHAT and FQNNGV. CDR3 nucleotide sequence: TGTGCCAGCAGCTTCGTAGCGGCGAACACCGGGGAGCTGTTTTTT. Translating it yields CASSFVAANTGELFF.

In this sample, this clonotype turned up a few times. The V and J genes are TRBV10-3 and TRBJ2-2; no reliable D call. V lost 6 bases to trimming and J lost 1 base, with 15 bases between them. The CDR3 loop spans 16 amino acids. Germline loops: CDR1 ENHRY, CDR2 SYGVKD. CDR3 in DNA: TGTGCCATCAGGAGAGGAAACTCCTGGAACACCGGGGAGCTGTTTTTT. Translating gives CAIRRGNSWNTGELFF.

This chain joins TRBV19 and TRBJ2-6, with 7 bases that match TRBD2. The junction had 8 bases not matched to a gene; V was cut back by 9 bases and J by 0 bases. Germline CDR1 is LNHDA and CDR2 is SQIVND (reference sequence). The CDR3 has 16 amino acids. CDR3 region: CASQWEGYSGANVLTF. The CDR3 coding sequence is TGTGCCAGCCAGTGGGAGGGATACTCTGGGGCCAACGTCCTGACTTTC.

This clonotype came up a few times. This chain uses TRBV5-1 with TRBJ2-2; D might be TRBD2 (6 bases). V was pared by 0 bases and J by 0 bases, with 9 bases between. The germline gives CDR1 SGHRS, CDR2 YFSETQ. The CDR3 sequence is 16 residues long. DNA of the CDR3: TGCGCCAGCAGCTTGGGGCTAGCGCCGAACACCGGGGAGCTGTTTTTT. Translating it yields CASSLGLAPNTGELFF.

There are a few counts of this clonotype. J is TRBJ1-6 and V is TRBV30; maybe TRBD1 (6 bases). The CDR3 sequence is 12 residues long. Per the germline V gene, CDR1 is GTSNPN and CDR2 is SVGIG (reference sequence). V was clipped by 5 bases and J by 14 bases, with 16 bases between them. CDR3 nucleotides: TGTGCCTGGTTGAAAGGGGGTGGTGCCCTCCACTTT. This gives the protein CAWLKGGGALHF.

There are many counts of this clonotype. The chain is built from TRBV7-2 and TRBJ1-5; D perhaps matches TRBD1 (5 bases). The CDR3 runs to 13 residues. Germline V gene lookup returns CDR1 SGHTA and CDR2 FQGNSA. The V and J ends lost 6 bases and 6 bases respectively, with 12 bases between them. The CDR3, as DNA: TGTGCCAGCAGTTCGGACATACTTCAGCCCCAGCATTTT. This gives the protein CASSSDILQPQHF. Supplemented by reference TRBV7-2 and TRBJ1-5, the full variable domain reads GAGVSQSPSNKVTEKGKDVELRCDPISGHTALYWYRQSLGQGLEFLIYFQGNSAPDKSGLPSDRFSAERTGGSVSTLTIQRTQQEDSAVYLCASSSDILQPQHFGDGTRLSIL.

V and J are TRBV7-2 and TRBJ1-2, with D possibly matching TRBD1 (5 bases). The CDR3 is 13 amino acids. Trimming stripped 11 bases from V and 4 bases from J, with 17 bases between. CDR1 and CDR2 from the germline V gene are SGHTA and FQGNSA. CDR3 sequence (DNA): TGTGCCGTTTTAGGGCAGGGTAGCTATGGCTACACCTTC. Its protein is CAVLGQGSYGYTF.

This clonotype has a count of ten or more. The chain links TRBV11-1 to TRBJ1-1; the D gene is possibly TRBD1 (5 bases). CDR3 length: 14 amino acids. V lost 5 bases and J lost 6, with 16 bases in between. Germline lookup yields CDR1 SGHAT and CDR2 FQDESV (reference sequence). The CDR3 sequence is CASSIQANRAEAFF. The CDR3 DNA follows: TGTGCCAGCAGCATACAGGCGAACCGCGCTGAAGCTTTCTTT.

The chain combines TRBV7-9 with TRBJ2-7, with 8 positions matching TRBD1. CDR1 is SEHNR, CDR2 FQNEAQ, per germline (reference sequence). V lost 5 bases to trimming and J lost 2 bases; unmatched junction nucleotides: 8. This CDR3 is 15 amino acids long. The CDR3 region is CASSAHQTGAYEQYF. DNA of the CDR3: TGTGCCAGCAGCGCGCATCAGACAGGGGCCTACGAGCAGTACTTC.

Only a few counts were recorded for this clonotype. The chain links TRBV20-1 to TRBJ1-6; 7 bases line up with TRBD1. The trim removed 5 bases at V and 14 bases at J, leaving 15 bases unmatched. The CDR3 contains 14 residues. Germline CDR1 is DFQATT and CDR2 is SNEGSKA (reference sequence). The CDR3: CSAPTETGRVTLHF. The CDR3 nucleotides read TGCAGTGCTCCAACAGAGACAGGGAGGGTCACCCTCCACTTT.

This chain joins TRBV12-3 or TRBV12-4 and TRBJ1-2; D not certain. The V gene lost 6 bases and the J gene lost 2 bases, with 10 bases spanning the gap. This CDR3 has 13 residues. The CDR3 DNA reads as TGTGCCAGCAGCGGCCGGCGAAACTATGGCTACACCTTC. This gives the protein CASSGRRNYGYTF.

V usage is TRBV5-5 and J usage is TRBJ2-3; 8 bases align to TRBD2. The CDR3 runs to 15 residues. After removal of 6 bases from V and 3 bases from J, the junction contained 9 bases not matched to a gene. CDR1 SGHKS and CDR2 YYEKEE come from the germline V gene (reference sequence). In DNA form, the CDR3 reads TGTGCCAGCAAGCTCGGGGGGGGGCTGACAGATACGCAGTATTTT. Amino acid sequence: CASKLGGGLTDTQYF.